The rows below give T cell receptor beta chains drawn from one sample of a study of cytomegalovirus exposure and HLA in healthy donors. Generated by immunoSEQ multiplex PCR, the TCRdb table keeps only in-frame clones and is missing some. This sample has roughly 180,000 clones, with roughly 80% found just once. The sequenced material came from PBMCs. Every receptor here comes from a man younger than 45 in good health and CMV-seronegative. The CDR3 runs from the conserved cysteine through the conserved F or W. The D gene is left open where the match is weak. The size of a clone is reported for some rows only, either as once, few or many, or as a class for expanded clones.

clone_size	v_call	j_call	d_call	cdr3_aa	cdr3_nt
NA	TRBV11-2	TRBJ2-5	TRBD2	CASSSGLAGARFQETQYF	TGTGCCAGCAGCTCAGGACTAGCGGGAGCGCGTTTCCAAGAGACCCAGTACTTC
NA	TRBV4-2	TRBJ1-1	TRBD1	CASSQVQGGVMNTEAFF	TGTGCCAGCAGCCAAGTACAGGGGGGCGTCATGAACACTGAAGCTTTCTTT
NA	TRBV7-9	TRBJ2-6	TRBD1	CASSTPDRGSFTGANVLTF	TGTGCCAGCAGTACTCCGGACAGGGGGTCGTTTACTGGGGCCAACGTCCTGACTTTC
NA	TRBV30	TRBJ1-1	NA	CAWSWSGRGSEAFF	TGTGCCTGGAGTTGGTCTGGGAGGGGGAGTGAAGCTTTCTTT
NA	TRBV25-1	TRBJ2-1	TRBD2	CASSEASGRGSSYNEQFF	TGTGCCAGCAGTGAGGCTAGCGGGAGGGGGAGCTCCTACAATGAGCAGTTCTTC
NA	TRBV6-1	TRBJ1-5	NA	CASLQGFNQPQHF	TGTGCCAGCCTACAGGGCTTCAATCAGCCCCAGCATTTT
NA	TRBV4-1	TRBJ2-2	NA	CASSQGSGGELFF	TGCGCCAGCAGCCAAGGGAGTGGGGGGGAGCTGTTTTTT
NA	TRBV19	TRBJ2-1	NA	CASSITSTSWGYNEQFF	TGTGCCAGTAGTATAACGTCGACTAGTTGGGGTTACAATGAGCAGTTCTTC
NA	TRBV30	TRBJ2-7	NA	CAWSAGAGPNEQYF	TGTGCCTGGAGTGCGGGAGCAGGGCCCAACGAGCAGTACTTC
NA	TRBV7-3	TRBJ2-1	NA	CASSPDPGANEQFF	TGTGCCAGCAGTCCTGACCCAGGGGCCAATGAGCAGTTCTTC
NA	TRBV7-2	TRBJ2-1	TRBD2	CASSPGTTWNEQFF	TGTGCCAGCAGCCCGGGGACTACCTGGAATGAGCAGTTCTTC
few	TRBV5-1	TRBJ1-5	NA	CASSFAENQPQHF	TGCGCCAGCAGCTTCGCGGAGAATCAGCCCCAGCATTTT
NA	TRBV30	TRBJ2-2	NA	CAWSVQGNTGELFF	TGTGCCTGGAGTGTACAGGGAAACACCGGGGAGCTGTTTTTT
NA	TRBV5-1	TRBJ2-1	NA	CASSLRAGGNDEQFF	TGCGCCAGCAGCTTGCGGGCAGGGGGGAATGATGAGCAGTTCTTC
NA	TRBV7-9	TRBJ1-4	TRBD1	CASSQGQGYEKLFF	TGTGCCAGCAGCCAAGGACAGGGGTACGAAAAACTGTTTTTT
NA	TRBV19	TRBJ2-3	TRBD2	CASSALGLAGTDTQYF	TGTGCCAGTAGTGCTTTGGGACTAGCGGGGACAGATACGCAGTATTTT
once	TRBV2	TRBJ2-5	TRBD2	CASSVTSGGQQETQYF	TGTGCCAGCAGTGTGACTAGCGGGGGGCAACAAGAGACCCAGTACTTC
NA	TRBV15	TRBJ1-5	TRBD1	CATSRKQGNNQPQHF	TGTGCCACCAGCAGAAAACAGGGGAACAATCAGCCCCAGCATTTT
NA	TRBV5-4	TRBJ2-7	NA	CASSLDLGREQYF	TGTGCCAGCAGCTTGGACTTGGGGCGGGAGCAGTACTTC
once	TRBV4-2	TRBJ2-7	NA	CASSQGGQAHEQYF	TGTGCCAGCAGCCAAGGGGGCCAAGCCCACGAGCAGTACTTC
NA	TRBV7-6	TRBJ2-1	NA	CASSLALLTGAPYEQFF	TGTGCCAGCAGCTTAGCGCTTTTGACGGGAGCCCCATATGAGCAGTTCTTC
few	TRBV5-1	TRBJ2-1	NA	CASSLVLAGNNEQFF	TGCGCCAGCAGCTTGGTGTTAGCAGGGAACAATGAGCAGTTCTTC
NA	TRBV7-9	TRBJ2-1	NA	CASSLEARGVSPNEQFF	TGTGCCAGCAGCTTAGAAGCTCGCGGGGTTTCCCCCAATGAGCAGTTCTTC
NA	TRBV7-2	TRBJ2-3	TRBD2	CASSLRLAGGTDTQYF	TGTGCCAGCAGCTTACGGCTAGCGGGGGGCACAGATACGCAGTATTTT
NA	TRBV9	TRBJ2-7	TRBD2	CASSVGGGRASYEQYF	TGTGCCAGCAGCGTAGGGGGCGGGAGGGCCTCCTACGAGCAGTACTTC
NA	TRBV5-4	TRBJ2-5	TRBD2	CASSLKRGGGETQYF	TGTGCCAGCAGCTTAAAGCGGGGCGGGGGAGAGACCCAGTACTTC
NA	TRBV2	TRBJ2-5	TRBD2	CASRGAGGHQETQYF	TGTGCCAGCCGAGGGGCGGGAGGTCATCAAGAGACCCAGTACTTC
NA	TRBV28	TRBJ2-3	TRBD1	CASSLTGVSADTQYF	TGTGCCAGCAGTTTGACAGGGGTAAGCGCAGATACGCAGTATTTT
NA	TRBV11-2	TRBJ1-6	NA	CASSPTRGLNSPLHF	TGTGCCAGCAGCCCAACACGGGGACTGAATTCACCCCTCCACTTT